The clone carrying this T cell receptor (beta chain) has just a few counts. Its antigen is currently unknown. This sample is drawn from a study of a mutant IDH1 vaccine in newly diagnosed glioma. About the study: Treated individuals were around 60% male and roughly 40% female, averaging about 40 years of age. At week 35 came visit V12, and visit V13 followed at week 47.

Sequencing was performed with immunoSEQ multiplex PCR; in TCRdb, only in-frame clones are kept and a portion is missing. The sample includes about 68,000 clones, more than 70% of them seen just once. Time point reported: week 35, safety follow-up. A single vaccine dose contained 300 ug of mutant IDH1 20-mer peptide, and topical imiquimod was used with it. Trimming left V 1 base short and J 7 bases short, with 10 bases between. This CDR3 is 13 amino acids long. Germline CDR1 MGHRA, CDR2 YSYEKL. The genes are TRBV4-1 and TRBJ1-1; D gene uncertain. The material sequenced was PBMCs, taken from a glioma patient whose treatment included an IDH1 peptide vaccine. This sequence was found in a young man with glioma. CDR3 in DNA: TGCGCCAGCAGCCAAGGGTGGGGTGTTGAAGCTTTCTTT. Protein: CASSQGWGVEAFF.